The 26 T cell receptor beta chains below all came from one sample that was sequenced in a study of cytomegalovirus exposure and HLA in healthy donors. Using immunoSEQ multiplex PCR, the repertoire was profiled, and TCRdb retains in-frame clones only, with some absent. The sample comprises around 130,000 clones, roughly 84% of which are singletons, and 2% to 2.5% rests with the top ten. Sequencing used PBMCs. The receptors originated from a woman under 40 in good health and CMV-seronegative.

V and J are TRBV11-3 and TRBJ2-5; possible D gene TRBD1, 5 bases. This CDR3 contains 14 residues. The germline CDR1 and CDR2 sequences are SGHNT and YENEEA. V lost 1 base to trimming and J lost 4 bases, with 10 bases between them. CDR3 in DNA: TGTGCCAGCAGCTTAGGTGGGGCACGAGAGACCCAGTACTTC. Translating it yields CASSLGGARETQYF.

Here the CDR3 DNA reads TGCGCCAGCAGCTTGAAGGCGGCTTATGGCTACACCTTC. Its protein product is CASSLKAAYGYTF. The chain links TRBV5-1 to TRBJ1-2; D gene uncertain. Germline V gene lookup returns CDR1 SGHRS and CDR2 YFSETQ. This CDR3 is built from 13 residues. Trimming pared 1 base from V and 5 bases from J, leaving 9 bases between.

The V and J genes are TRBV4-1 and TRBJ2-7; 7 positions match TRBD2. Germline V lookup: CDR1 MGHRA, CDR2 YSYEKL. The V segment lost 4 bases and the J segment 6 bases; nucleotides outside the gene matches: 18. The CDR3 runs to 17 residues. The CDR3 bases are TGCGCCAGCAGCCTAAACCCCGGGCGGGAGAGGGGACTCGAGCAGTACTTC. Translated: CASSLNPGRERGLEQYF.

This CDR3 reads CASSYSTPHRDPSLCSNQPQHF. The CDR3 nucleotides read TGTGCCAGCAGTTATTCGACCCCCCACAGGGACCCCTCACTGTGTAGCAATCAGCCCCAGCATTTT. The rearrangement uses TRBV6-9 and TRBJ1-5, with D perhaps matching TRBD1 (6 bases). The length of the CDR3 is 22 residues. Germline V CDR1 and CDR2: MNHGY, SVAAGI. V was cut by 0 bases and J by 0 bases, with 27 bases left in between.

The chain combines TRBV7-9 with TRBJ2-3; 12 bases agree with TRBD2. With V trimmed by 5 bases and J by 4 bases, 13 bases remained unmatched. Germline CDR1 and CDR2: SEHNR and FQNEAQ (reference sequence). The CDR3 is made up of 18 amino acids. The CDR3 DNA follows: TGTGCCAGCAGCCCCCCCCCTTGGGCTAGCGGGGGGGCAGATACGCAGTATTTT. Translating it yields CASSPPPWASGGADTQYF.

The V and J genes are TRBV19 and TRBJ2-2; D might be TRBD1 (5 bases). The V end was cut by 5 bases, the J end by 7 bases, with 11 bases between. Germline loops: CDR1 LNHDA, CDR2 SQIVND (reference sequence). CDR3 size: 13 residues. CDR3 region: CASSARVGGELFF. The CDR3 coding sequence is TGTGCCAGTAGTGCCAGGGTTGGCGGGGAGCTGTTTTTT.

This clone was recorded once. V gene TRBV18 combines with J gene TRBJ1-2; TRBD1 might be the D (6 bases). Germline V lookup: CDR1 KGHSH, CDR2 LQKENI. The CDR3 consists of 14 residues. The germline V and J ends were trimmed by 8 bases and 1 base, with 14 bases remaining between them. The CDR3 region is CASTDRKDNYGYTF. The DNA of the CDR3 is TGTGCCAGCACGGACAGAAAAGATAACTATGGCTACACCTTC.

This chain links TRBV7-8 with TRBJ1-3; 9 nucleotides match TRBD1. This CDR3 spans 16 amino acids. Germline loops: CDR1 SGHVS, CDR2 FQNEAQ. Trimming removed 3 bases from V and 7 bases from J; junction bases left unmatched: 10. The CDR3 DNA reads as TGTGCCAGCAGCTTTGCCAGAGGACAGGGGAGGAACACCATATATTTT. Translated: CASSFARGQGRNTIYF. The whole variable domain, remainder taken from reference TRBV7-8 and TRBJ1-3, is GAGVSQSPRYKVAKRGQDVALRCDPISGHVSLFWYQQALGQGPEFLTYFQNEAQLDKSGLPSDRFFAERPEGSVSTLKIQRTQQEDSAVYLCASSFARGQGRNTIYFGEGSWLTVV.

The chain is built from TRBV6-5 and TRBJ1-5, with TRBD1 matching over 7 bases. Trimming cost V 6 bases and J 2 bases; bases outside gene matches: 4. This CDR3 has 14 residues. In germline, CDR1 is MNHEY, CDR2 SVGAGI. The CDR3: CASSLQGGNQPQHF. CDR3 nucleotides: TGTGCCAGCAGCCTCCAGGGGGGCAATCAGCCCCAGCATTTT.

About this clone itself: The same CDR3 also results from other DNA sequences found in this sample. The chain uses TRBV4-1 and TRBJ1-2, with D unresolved. V was shortened by 1 base and J by 2 bases, with 5 bases between the two germline ends. The CDR3 covers 13 residues. CDR1 and CDR2 from the germline V gene are MGHRA and YSYEKL. The CDR3 protein is CASSQALNYGYTF. In DNA form, the CDR3 reads TGCGCCAGCAGCCAAGCACTCAACTATGGCTACACCTTC.

The chain employs TRBV2 and TRBJ1-2; D not certain. Trimming took 4 bases from V and 0 from J, leaving 6 bases between them. Germline V gene sequence: CDR1 SNHLY, CDR2 FYNNEI. The CDR3 has 13 residues. This CDR3 reads CASSVRTNYGYTF. The DNA of the CDR3 is TGTGCCAGCAGTGTGCGGACTAACTATGGCTACACCTTC.

This chain joins TRBV5-1 and TRBJ1-1, with 9 bases that match TRBD1. The CDR3 runs 13 residues. Germline lookup yields CDR1 SGHRS and CDR2 YFSETQ. The junction had 2 bases not matched to a gene; V was cut back by 3 bases and J by 5 bases. CDR3 coding DNA: TGCGCCAGCAGCTACGACAGGGGGACTGAAGCTTTCTTT. As protein: CASSYDRGTEAFF.

The count of this clone is one. V usage is TRBV14 and J usage is TRBJ1-2; the D is unclear. The CDR3 is 14 amino acids. CDR1 is SGHDN and CDR2 is FVKESK in the germline V gene. V was clipped by 1 base and J by 2 bases, with 8 bases between them. CDR3 region: CASSQGGTNYGYTF. As DNA, the CDR3 is TGTGCCAGCAGCCAAGGCGGCACAAACTATGGCTACACCTTC.

This clone was detected many times. V usage is TRBV6-1 and J usage is TRBJ2-7; the match to TRBD1 covers 8 bases. The germline V gene encodes CDR1 MNHNS and CDR2 SASEGT. J gave up 1 base and V 1 base, and 0 bases lay outside the gene matches. This CDR3 region has 14 residues. CDR3 loop: CASSEGTGSYEQYF. Written as DNA, the CDR3 is TGTGCCAGCAGTGAAGGGACAGGGTCCTACGAGCAGTACTTC.

The chain couples TRBV19 to TRBJ1-5, with TRBD1 as a possible D gene (6 bases). The germline CDR1 and CDR2 sequences are LNHDA and SQIVND (reference sequence). The ends were cut back, 5 bases at V and 0 bases at J, with 14 bases in the middle. The CDR3 extends over 16 amino acids. In nucleotides, the CDR3 is TGTGCCAGTAGTCAAAGCAGACAGGTTAGCAATCAGCCCCAGCATTTT. Its protein product is CASSQSRQVSNQPQHF.

V and J are TRBV29-1 and TRBJ2-1; the D is unclear. The V end lost 1 base, the J end lost 4 bases, and 5 bases lay between the germline ends. Germline V gene data show CDR1 as SQVTM and CDR2 as ANQGSEA. The CDR3 runs 12 residues. This CDR3 reads CSVEGSYNEQFF. CDR3 coding DNA: TGCAGCGTTGAAGGGAGTTACAATGAGCAGTTCTTC.

The gene calls are TRBV10-3 and TRBJ2-5; 14 bases are shared with TRBD2. The germline V gene encodes CDR1 ENHRY and CDR2 SYGVKD. CDR3 length equals 17 residues. The V segment lost 0 bases and the J segment 6 bases; nucleotides outside the gene matches: 6. The CDR3 loop is CAISESTSGGGAQTQYF. The DNA of the CDR3 is TGTGCCATCAGTGAGTCGACTAGCGGGGGGGGCGCGCAGACCCAGTACTTC.

This chain joins TRBV27 and TRBJ2-7, with 11 bases matching TRBD2. CDR1 is MNHEY and CDR2 is SMNVEV in the germline V gene (reference sequence). With V trimmed by 0 bases and J by 4 bases, 5 bases remained unmatched. The CDR3 contains 16 residues. CDR3 sequence: CASSLSSGGAGYEQYF. CDR3 nucleotide sequence: TGTGCCAGCAGTTTATCTAGCGGGGGGGCCGGGTACGAGCAGTACTTC.

V gene TRBV5-1 combines with J gene TRBJ2-7; the match to TRBD1 covers 7 bases. The germline V gene has CDR1 SGHRS and CDR2 YFSETQ. The CDR3 has 14 residues. The V and J ends lost 7 bases and 1 base, in that order; junction bases with no gene match: 8. CDR3: CASHRDSFSYEQYF. The CDR3 DNA follows: TGCGCCAGCCACCGGGACAGTTTTTCCTACGAGCAGTACTTC.

The rearrangement links TRBV6-5 to TRBJ2-5, with D tentatively TRBD1 (6 bases). V was trimmed by 2 bases and J by 1 base, leaving 11 bases between them. The CDR3 extends over 15 amino acids. Germline CDR1 MNHEY, CDR2 SVGAGI. CDR3 region: CASSYRQVGQETQYF. For the CDR3, the DNA is TGTGCCAGCAGTTACCGACAGGTGGGCCAAGAGACCCAGTACTTC.

The chain joins TRBV30 to TRBJ1-5; possible D gene TRBD1, 6 bases. Trimming removed 1 base from V and 1 base from J, with 11 bases in between. The CDR3 runs to 15 residues. Germline assignment: CDR1 GTSNPN and CDR2 SVGIG (reference sequence). CDR3 sequence reads: CAWSAGARSNQPQHF. CDR3 nucleotide sequence: TGTGCCTGGAGTGCAGGGGCGAGGAGCAATCAGCCCCAGCATTTT.

This clone was counted only a few times. For the CDR3, the DNA is TGTGCCAGCAGCGTAGCGGGAGGAGAGACCCAGTACTTC. It codes for CASSVAGGETQYF. V gene TRBV9 combines with J gene TRBJ2-5, with 7 nucleotides matching TRBD2. Germline-derived CDR1 and CDR2 are SGDLS and YYNGEE. This CDR3 is built from 13 residues. V dropped 0 bases and J dropped 4; count of bases not matched to a gene: 0.

The V and J genes are TRBV7-2 and TRBJ2-3, with D perhaps TRBD1 (5 bases). CDR3 size: 14 residues. V lost 0 bases, J lost 5 bases, and 9 bases lay in between. The V gene's germline CDR1 is SGHTA and CDR2 FQGNSA. The CDR3 bases are TGTGCCAGCAGCTTAGCAGGGGCGAAAGATACGCAGTATTTT. Translation gives CASSLAGAKDTQYF.

Here the CDR3 reads CASSLEGRSGNTIYF. In DNA, the CDR3 is TGTGCCAGCAGCTTGGAGGGTCGCTCTGGAAACACCATATATTTT. The V call is TRBV7-8, the J call TRBJ1-3, with D uncertain. CDR1 is SGHVS, CDR2 FQNEAQ, per germline. There are 15 residues in the CDR3. V was clipped by 3 bases and J by 0 bases, with 9 bases between them.

The chain recombines TRBV5-1 with TRBJ2-3; 10 nucleotides agree with TRBD1. The germline V gene has CDR1 SGHRS and CDR2 YFSETQ. The CDR3 has 16 amino acids. Trimming at V came to 6 bases and at J to 1 base, leaving 8 bases not matched to a gene. The chain's CDR3 is CASMTGGPHRTDTQYF. The CDR3 DNA follows: TGCGCCAGCATGACAGGGGGCCCACACCGCACAGATACGCAGTATTTT.

This chain connects TRBV7-2 to TRBJ2-7; 12 bases map to TRBD2. Looked up from germline, CDR1 is SGHTA and CDR2 is FQGNSA. Losses at the gene ends were 1 base for V and 0 bases for J; bases not matched to a gene: 4. This CDR3 contains 17 residues. In DNA, the CDR3 is TGTGCCAGCAGCTTAGAGGGACTAGCGGGCCGCTCCTACGAGCAGTACTTC. It specifies CASSLEGLAGRSYEQYF.